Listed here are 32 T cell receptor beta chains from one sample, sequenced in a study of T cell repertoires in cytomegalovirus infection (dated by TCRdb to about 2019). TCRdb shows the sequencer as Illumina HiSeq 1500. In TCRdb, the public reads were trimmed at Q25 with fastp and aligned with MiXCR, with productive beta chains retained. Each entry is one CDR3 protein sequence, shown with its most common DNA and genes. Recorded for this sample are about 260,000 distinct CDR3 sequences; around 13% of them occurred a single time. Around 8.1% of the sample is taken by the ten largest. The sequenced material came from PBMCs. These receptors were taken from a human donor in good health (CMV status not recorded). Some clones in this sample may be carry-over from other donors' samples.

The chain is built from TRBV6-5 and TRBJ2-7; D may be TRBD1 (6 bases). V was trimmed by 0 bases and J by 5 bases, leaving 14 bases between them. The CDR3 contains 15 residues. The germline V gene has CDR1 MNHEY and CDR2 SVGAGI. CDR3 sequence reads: CASSYSTGTHDEQYF. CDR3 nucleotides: TGTGCCAGCAGTTACTCGACGGGGACACACGACGAGCAGTACTTC.

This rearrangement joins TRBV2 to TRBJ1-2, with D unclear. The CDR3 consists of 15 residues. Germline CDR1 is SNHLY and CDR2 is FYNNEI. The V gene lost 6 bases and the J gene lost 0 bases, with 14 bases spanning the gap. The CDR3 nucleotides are TGTGCCAGCAGCCCCCGGACTCCAGCTAACTATGGCTACACCTTC. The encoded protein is CASSPRTPANYGYTF.

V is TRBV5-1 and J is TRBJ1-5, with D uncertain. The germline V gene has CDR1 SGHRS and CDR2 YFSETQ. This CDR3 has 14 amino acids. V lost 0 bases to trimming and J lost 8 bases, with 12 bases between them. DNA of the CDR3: TGCGCCAGCAGCTTGGTTCCAGACTTGGAGCCCCAGCATTTT. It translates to CASSLVPDLEPQHF.

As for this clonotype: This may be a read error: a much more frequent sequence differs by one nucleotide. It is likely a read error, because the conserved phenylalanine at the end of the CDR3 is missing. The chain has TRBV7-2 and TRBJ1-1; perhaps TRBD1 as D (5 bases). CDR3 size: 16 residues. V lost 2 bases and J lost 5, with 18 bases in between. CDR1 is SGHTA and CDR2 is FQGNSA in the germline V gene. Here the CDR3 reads CASSLNPPGGGTEAFV. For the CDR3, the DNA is TGTGCCAGCAGCTTAAACCCCCCTGGGGGAGGGACTGAAGCTTTCGTT.

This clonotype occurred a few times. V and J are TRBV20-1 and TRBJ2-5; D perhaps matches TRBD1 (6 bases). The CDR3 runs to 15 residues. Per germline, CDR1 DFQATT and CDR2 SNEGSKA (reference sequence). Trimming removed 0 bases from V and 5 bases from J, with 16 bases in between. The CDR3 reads CSARDNRDVKETQYF. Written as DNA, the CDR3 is TGCAGTGCTAGAGACAACAGGGATGTCAAGGAGACCCAGTACTTC.

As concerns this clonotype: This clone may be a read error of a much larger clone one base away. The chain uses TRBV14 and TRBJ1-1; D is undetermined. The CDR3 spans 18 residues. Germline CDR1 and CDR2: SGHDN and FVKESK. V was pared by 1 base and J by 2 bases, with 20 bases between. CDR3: CASSQGGLPGFINTEAFF. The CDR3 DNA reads TGTGCCAGCAGCCAAGGGGGTCTACCGGGATTCATAAACACTGAAGCTTTCTTT.

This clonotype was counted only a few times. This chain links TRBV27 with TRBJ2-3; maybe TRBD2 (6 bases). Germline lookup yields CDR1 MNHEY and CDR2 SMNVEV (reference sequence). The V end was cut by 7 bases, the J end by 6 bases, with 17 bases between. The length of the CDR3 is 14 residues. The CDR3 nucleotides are TGTGCCAGCACCGAGTGGGGGGATCGGGATACGCAGTATTTT. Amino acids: CASTEWGDRDTQYF.

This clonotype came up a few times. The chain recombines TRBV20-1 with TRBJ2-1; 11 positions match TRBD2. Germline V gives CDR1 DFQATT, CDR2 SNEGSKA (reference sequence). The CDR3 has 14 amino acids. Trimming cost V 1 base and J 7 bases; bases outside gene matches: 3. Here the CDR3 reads CSARGLAGGNEQFF. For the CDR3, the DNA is TGCAGTGCTAGAGGGCTAGCGGGGGGAAATGAGCAGTTCTTC.

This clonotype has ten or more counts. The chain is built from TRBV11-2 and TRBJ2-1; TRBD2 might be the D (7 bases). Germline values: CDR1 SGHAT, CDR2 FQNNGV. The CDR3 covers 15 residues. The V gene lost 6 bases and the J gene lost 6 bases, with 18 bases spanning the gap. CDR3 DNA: TGTGCCAGCAGATCTAGTGGGGGGGCTGCCAATGAGCAGTTCTTC. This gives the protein CASRSSGGAANEQFF.

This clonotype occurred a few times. The DNA of the CDR3 is TGTGCCAGCAGCTTCTCCTATTCCGCCGTCCAGAACAGGGTAGGAGATACGCAGTATTTT. It translates to CASSFSYSAVQNRVGDTQYF. The V call is TRBV5-4, the J call TRBJ2-3; tentative D call: TRBD1 (6 bases). CDR1 SGHNT and CDR2 YYREEE come from the germline V gene (reference sequence). Trimming removed 2 bases at V and 5 bases at J, with 30 bases between. The CDR3 sequence is 20 residues long.

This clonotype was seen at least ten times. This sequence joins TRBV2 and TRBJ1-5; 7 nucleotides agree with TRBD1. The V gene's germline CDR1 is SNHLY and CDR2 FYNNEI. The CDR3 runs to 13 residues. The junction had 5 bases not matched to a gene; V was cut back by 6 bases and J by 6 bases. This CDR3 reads CASRGTEGQPQHF. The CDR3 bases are TGTGCCAGCAGAGGGACAGAAGGTCAGCCCCAGCATTTT.

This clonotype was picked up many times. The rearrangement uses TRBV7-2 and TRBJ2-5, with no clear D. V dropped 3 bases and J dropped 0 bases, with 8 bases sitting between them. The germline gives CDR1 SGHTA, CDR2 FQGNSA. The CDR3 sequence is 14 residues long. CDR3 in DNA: TGTGCCAGCAGCTTGGGCGTCTACCAAGAGACCCAGTACTTC. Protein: CASSLGVYQETQYF.

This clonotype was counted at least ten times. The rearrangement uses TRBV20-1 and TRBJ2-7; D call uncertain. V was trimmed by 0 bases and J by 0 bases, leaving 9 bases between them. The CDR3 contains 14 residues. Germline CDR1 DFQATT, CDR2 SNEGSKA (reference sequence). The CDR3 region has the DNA TGCAGTGCTAGAGATCCAAGGTCCTCCTACGAGCAGTACTTC. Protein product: CSARDPRSSYEQYF.

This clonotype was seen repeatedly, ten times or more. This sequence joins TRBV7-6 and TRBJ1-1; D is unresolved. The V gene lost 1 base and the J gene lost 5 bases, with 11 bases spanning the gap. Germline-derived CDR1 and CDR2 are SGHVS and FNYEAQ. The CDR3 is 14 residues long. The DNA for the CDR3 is TGTGCCAGCAGCTTAGTCAGCGAAGGGACTGAAGCTTTCTTT. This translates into CASSLVSEGTEAFF.

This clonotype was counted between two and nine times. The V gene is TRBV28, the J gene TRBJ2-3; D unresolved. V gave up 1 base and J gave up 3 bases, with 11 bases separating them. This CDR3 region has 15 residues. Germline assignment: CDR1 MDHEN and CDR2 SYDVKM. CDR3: CASSLLGQPTDTQYF. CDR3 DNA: TGTGCCAGCAGTTTATTGGGTCAGCCAACAGATACGCAGTATTTT. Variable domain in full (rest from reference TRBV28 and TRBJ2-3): DVKVTQSSRYLVKRTGEKVFLECVQDMDHENMFWYRQDPGLGLRLIYFSYDVKMKEKGDIPEGYSVSREKKERFSLILESASTNQTSMYLCASSLLGQPTDTQYFGPGTRLTVL.

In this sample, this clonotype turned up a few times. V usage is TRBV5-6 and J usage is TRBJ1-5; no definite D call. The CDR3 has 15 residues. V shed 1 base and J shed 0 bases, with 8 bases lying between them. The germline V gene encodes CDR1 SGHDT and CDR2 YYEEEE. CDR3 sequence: CASSLWPGSNQPQHF. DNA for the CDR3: TGTGCCAGCAGCTTGTGGCCAGGTAGCAATCAGCCCCAGCATTTT.

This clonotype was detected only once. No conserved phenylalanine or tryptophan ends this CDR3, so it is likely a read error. CDR3 amino acids: CASSTRTSPNQPQHV. CDR3 nucleotide sequence: TGTGCCAGTAGTACCCGGACGTCGCCAAATCAGCCCCAGCATGTT. J is TRBJ1-5 and V is TRBV19; no clear D. Trimming removed 4 bases from V and 4 bases from J, with 14 bases in between. Germline values: CDR1 LNHDA, CDR2 SQIVND (reference sequence). There are 15 residues in the CDR3.

The CDR3 loop reads CASSSDRAPRGYTF. The CDR3 DNA reads as TGTGCCAGCAGCTCGGACAGGGCCCCTAGGGGCTACACCTTC. The chain employs TRBV7-2 and TRBJ1-2, with TRBD1 matching 8 bases. The trim removed 4 bases at V and 8 bases at J, leaving 9 bases unmatched. This CDR3 is built from 14 residues. Germline values: CDR1 SGHTA, CDR2 FQGNSA.

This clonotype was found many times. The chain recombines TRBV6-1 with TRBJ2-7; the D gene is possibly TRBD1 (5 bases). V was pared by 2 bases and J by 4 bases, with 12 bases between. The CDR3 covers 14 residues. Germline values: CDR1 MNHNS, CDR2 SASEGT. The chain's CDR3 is CASSESDPGYEQYF. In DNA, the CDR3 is TGTGCCAGCAGTGAATCGGATCCAGGGTACGAGCAGTACTTC.

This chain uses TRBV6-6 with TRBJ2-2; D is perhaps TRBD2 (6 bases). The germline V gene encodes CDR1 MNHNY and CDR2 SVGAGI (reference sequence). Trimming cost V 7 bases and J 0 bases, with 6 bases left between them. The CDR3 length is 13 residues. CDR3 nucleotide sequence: TGTGCCAGCACGGGGGCGAACACCGGGGAGCTGTTTTTT. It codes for CASTGANTGELFF.

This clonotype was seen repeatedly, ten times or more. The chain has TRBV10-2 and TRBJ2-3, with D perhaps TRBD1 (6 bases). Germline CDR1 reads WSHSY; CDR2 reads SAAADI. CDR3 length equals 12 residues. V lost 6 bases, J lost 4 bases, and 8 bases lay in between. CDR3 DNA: TGCGCCAGCAGCTCAGGGGCAGATACGCAGTATTTT. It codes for CASSSGADTQYF.

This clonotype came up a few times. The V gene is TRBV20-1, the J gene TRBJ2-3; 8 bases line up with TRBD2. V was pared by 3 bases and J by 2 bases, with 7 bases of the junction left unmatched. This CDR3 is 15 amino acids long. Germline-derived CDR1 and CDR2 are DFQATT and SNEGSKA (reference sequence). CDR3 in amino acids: CSARPTSGYTDTQYF. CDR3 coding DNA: TGCAGTGCTAGGCCAACTAGCGGATACACAGATACGCAGTATTTT.

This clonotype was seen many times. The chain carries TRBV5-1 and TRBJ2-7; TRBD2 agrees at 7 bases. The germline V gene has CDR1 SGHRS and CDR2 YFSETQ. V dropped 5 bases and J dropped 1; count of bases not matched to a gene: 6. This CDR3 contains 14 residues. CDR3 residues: CASSFFSGSYEQYF. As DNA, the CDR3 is TGCGCCAGCAGTTTCTTTAGCGGGTCCTACGAGCAGTACTTC.

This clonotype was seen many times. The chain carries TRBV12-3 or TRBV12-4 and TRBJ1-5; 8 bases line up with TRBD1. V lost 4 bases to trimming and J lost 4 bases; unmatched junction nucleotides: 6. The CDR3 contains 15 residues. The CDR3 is CASSSQQGENQPQHF. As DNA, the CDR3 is TGTGCCAGCAGTTCACAACAGGGGGAGAATCAGCCCCAGCATTTT.

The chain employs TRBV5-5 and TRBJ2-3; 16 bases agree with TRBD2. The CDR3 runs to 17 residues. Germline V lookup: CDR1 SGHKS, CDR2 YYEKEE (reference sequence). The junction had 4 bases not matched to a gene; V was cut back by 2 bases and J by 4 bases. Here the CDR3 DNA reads TGTGCCAGCAGCTTTGGGACTAGCGGGGGGGCCGCAGATACGCAGTATTTT. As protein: CASSFGTSGGAADTQYF.

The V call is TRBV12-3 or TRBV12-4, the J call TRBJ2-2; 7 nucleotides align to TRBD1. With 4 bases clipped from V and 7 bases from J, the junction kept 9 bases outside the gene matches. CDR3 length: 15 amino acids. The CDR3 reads CASSSQGVGIGELFF. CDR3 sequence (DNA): TGTGCCAGCAGTTCCCAGGGGGTAGGGATCGGGGAGCTGTTTTTT.

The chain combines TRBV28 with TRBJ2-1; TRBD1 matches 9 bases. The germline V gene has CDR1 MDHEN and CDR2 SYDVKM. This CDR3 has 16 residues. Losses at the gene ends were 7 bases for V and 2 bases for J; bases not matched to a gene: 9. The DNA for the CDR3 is TGTGCCAGCAAGCGCCCGGGACAGGGCCCCTACAATGAGCAGTTCTTC. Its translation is CASKRPGQGPYNEQFF.

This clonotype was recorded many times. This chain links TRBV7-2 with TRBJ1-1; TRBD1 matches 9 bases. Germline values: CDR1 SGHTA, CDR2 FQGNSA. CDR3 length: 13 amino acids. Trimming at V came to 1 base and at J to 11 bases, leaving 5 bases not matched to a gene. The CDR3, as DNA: TGTGCCAGCAGCTTAGGGACAGGGGCCGGGGCTTTCTTT. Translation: CASSLGTGAGAFF.

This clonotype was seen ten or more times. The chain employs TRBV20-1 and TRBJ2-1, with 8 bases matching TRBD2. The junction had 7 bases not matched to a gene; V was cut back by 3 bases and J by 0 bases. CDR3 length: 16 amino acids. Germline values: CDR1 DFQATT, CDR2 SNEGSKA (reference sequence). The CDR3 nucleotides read TGCAGTGCTAGCGACCTGAGCGGGAGCTCCTACAATGAGCAGTTCTTC. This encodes CSASDLSGSSYNEQFF.

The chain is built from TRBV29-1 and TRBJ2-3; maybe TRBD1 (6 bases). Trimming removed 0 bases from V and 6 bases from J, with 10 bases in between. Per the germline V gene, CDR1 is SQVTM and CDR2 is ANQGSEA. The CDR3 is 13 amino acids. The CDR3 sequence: CSVEDQGSDTQYF. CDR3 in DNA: TGCAGCGTTGAAGATCAGGGGTCTGATACGCAGTATTTT.

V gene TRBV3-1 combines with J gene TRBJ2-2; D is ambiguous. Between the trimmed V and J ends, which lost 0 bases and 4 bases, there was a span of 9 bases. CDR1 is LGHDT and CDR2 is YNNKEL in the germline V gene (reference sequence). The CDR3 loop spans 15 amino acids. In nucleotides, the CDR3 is TGTGCCAGCAGCCAAGAATTCCCCGGCACCGGGGAGCTGTTTTTT. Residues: CASSQEFPGTGELFF.

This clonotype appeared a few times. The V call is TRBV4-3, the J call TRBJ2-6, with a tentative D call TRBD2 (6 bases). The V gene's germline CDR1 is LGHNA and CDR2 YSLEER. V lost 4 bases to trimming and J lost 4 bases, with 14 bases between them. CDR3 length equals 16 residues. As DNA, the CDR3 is TGCGCCAGCAGCCCCATGGGGGGATCAGGGGCCAACGTCCTGACTTTC. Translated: CASSPMGGSGANVLTF.